This is a list of T cell receptor beta chains from one sample in a study of T cell repertoires in cytomegalovirus infection. One entry per CDR3 protein, called by TCRdb with MiXCR from the reads. The data hold roughly 500,000 distinct CDR3 sequences, with about 17% observed a single time. The source material was CD8+ T cells from PBMCs. Receptor source: a human donor in good health (CMV status not recorded). Some clones in this sample may be carry-over from other donors' samples. The CDR3 runs from the conserved cysteine through the conserved F or W. A D gene is named only where the DNA matches it firmly. Rows may omit the clone size; those that give it use once, few, many or a size class.

TRBJ2-1,NA,few,TRBV9,CASSVVYNEQFF,TGTGCCAGCAGCGTAGTATACAATGAGCAGTTCTTC
TRBJ1-5,NA,few,TRBV27,CASRGQHNQPQHF,TGTGCCAGCAGAGGGCAGCACAATCAGCCCCAGCATTTT
TRBJ1-2,NA,many,TRBV7-8,CASSLGAGSKWGYTF,TGTGCCAGCAGCTTAGGGGCGGGAAGCAAGTGGGGCTACACCTTC
TRBJ1-5,NA,many,TRBV7-8,CASSSWQATDQPQHF,TGTGCCAGCAGCTCCTGGCAGGCGACGGATCAGCCCCAGCATTTT
TRBJ2-1,NA,many,TRBV5-1,CASSSPGASSYNEQFF,TGCGCCAGCAGCTCCCCTGGGGCGAGCTCCTACAATGAGCAGTTCTTC
TRBJ2-3,NA,few,TRBV9,CASGAYTDTQYF,TGTGCCAGCGGGGCGTACACAGATACGCAGTATTTT
TRBJ2-3,TRBD1,NA,TRBV10-1,CASSETGTGDTDTQYF,TGCGCCAGCAGTGAGACAGGGACAGGGGACACAGATACGCAGTATTTT
TRBJ1-6,NA,few,TRBV7-9,CASSPRTDAPLHF,TGTGCCAGCAGCCCCCGGACAGATGCACCCCTCCACTTT
TRBJ2-1,TRBD1,NA,TRBV7-9,CASSADRGPYNEQFF,TGTGCCAGCAGCGCCGACAGGGGCCCCTACAATGAGCAGTTCTTC
TRBJ1-2,NA,many,TRBV7-9,CASSYGDGLYGYTF,TGTGCCAGCAGCTATGGGGACGGTCTCTATGGCTACACCTTC
TRBJ1-4,NA,many,TRBV7-9,CASRPSTAANEKLFF,TGTGCCAGCAGGCCGTCGACAGCCGCTAATGAAAAACTGTTTTTT
TRBJ2-7,TRBD1,many,TRBV12-5,CASGLSTGTEQYF,TGTGCTAGTGGTTTGTCGACAGGGACCGAGCAGTACTTC
TRBJ1-2,NA,few,TRBV19,CASSYGGSNYGYTF,TGTGCCAGTAGTTACGGGGGTTCTAACTATGGCTACACCTTC
TRBJ2-1,NA,many,TRBV19,CASSIGVGSYNEQFF,TGTGCCAGTAGTATCGGGGTAGGGTCCTACAATGAGCAGTTCTTC
TRBJ1-1,NA,NA,TRBV19,CASSRDGSAEAFF,TGTGCCAGTAGTAGGGACGGGAGCGCTGAAGCTTTCTTT
TRBJ2-7,TRBD2,few,TRBV6-2/TRBV6-3,CASSYVGLAYEQYF,TGTGCCAGCAGTTACGTGGGACTAGCCTACGAGCAGTACTTC
TRBJ2-6,NA,few,TRBV5-5,CASASWGLAGANVLTF,TGTGCCAGCGCTTCTTGGGGCCTGGCCGGGGCCAACGTCCTGACTTTC
TRBJ2-7,NA,many,TRBV12-3/TRBV12-4,CASSFGLTPYEQYF,TGTGCCAGCAGTTTTGGTCTGACACCGTACGAGCAGTACTTC
TRBJ1-1,NA,NA,TRBV3-1,CASSQDIGVFTEAFF,TGTGCCAGCAGCCAAGATATCGGGGTGTTCACTGAAGCTTTCTTT
TRBJ2-2,NA,NA,TRBV5-6,CASSLGQYTGELFF,TGTGCCAGCAGCCTTGGACAGTACACCGGGGAGCTGTTTTTT
TRBJ2-7,NA,NA,TRBV2,CASKDGYEQYF,TGTGCCAGCAAAGACGGCTACGAGCAGTACTTC
TRBJ2-7,TRBD1,few,TRBV29-1,CSVRQGGYEQYF,TGCAGCGTCAGACAGGGGGGCTACGAGCAGTACTTC
TRBJ1-3,NA,many,TRBV7-2,CASSDLGNTIYF,TGTGCCAGCAGCGACCTGGGAAACACCATATATTTT
TRBJ2-1,NA,many,TRBV6-2/TRBV6-3,CASSYRNFGYNEQFF,TGTGCCAGCAGTTACAGGAATTTCGGATACAATGAGCAGTTCTTC
TRBJ2-1,NA,few,TRBV7-9,CASSLGGPIRNEQFF,TGTGCCAGCAGCTTAGGCGGCCCCATCAGAAATGAGCAGTTCTTC
TRBJ2-7,TRBD2,NA,TRBV20-1,CSASGALAGASYEQYF,TGCAGTGCTAGTGGGGCGTTAGCGGGGGCCTCCTACGAGCAGTACTTC
TRBJ2-1,NA,many,TRBV7-3,CASSPFGFDNEQFF,TGTGCCAGCAGCCCGTTCGGGTTTGACAATGAGCAGTTCTTC
TRBJ1-1,TRBD1,few,TRBV19,CASSPQDRRVTEAFF,TGTGCCAGTAGTCCTCAGGACAGGCGGGTGACTGAAGCTTTCTTT
TRBJ2-1,NA,once,TRBV7-3,CASSLGREEQFF,TGTGCCAGCAGCCTCGGCAGGGAAGAGCAGTTCTTC
TRBJ1-1,NA,few,TRBV4-2,CAAGGNTEAFF,TGTGCCGCCGGGGGGAATACTGAAGCTTTCTTT
TRBJ2-5,NA,many,TRBV28,CASRLNSRRGTDQETQYF,TGTGCCAGCAGACTAAATTCGAGACGCGGGACAGACCAAGAGACCCAGTACTTC
TRBJ1-6,TRBD1,few,TRBV27,CASSIETGLDSPLHF,TGTGCCAGCAGTATAGAGACAGGGCTAGATTCACCCCTCCACTTT
TRBJ1-1,NA,NA,TRBV14,CASSQVGGGASEAFF,TGTGCCAGCAGCCAAGTGGGGGGGGGGGCCTCTGAAGCTTTCTTT
TRBJ1-4,NA,few,TRBV28,CASSLLALGLKNEKLFF,TGTGCCAGCAGTCTCCTCGCTCTGGGACTAAAGAATGAAAAACTGTTTTTT
TRBJ2-1,NA,many,TRBV6-5,CASSTDYSSYNEQFF,TGTGCCAGCAGTACAGACTACAGCTCCTACAATGAGCAGTTCTTC
TRBJ1-6,TRBD1,many,TRBV5-6,CASSLDLGQGNSPLHF,TGTGCCAGCAGCTTGGACCTCGGACAGGGGAATTCACCCCTCCACTTT
TRBJ2-4,NA,few,TRBV15,CATSRAPGIAKNIQYF,TGTGCCACCAGCAGAGCGCCGGGGATAGCCAAAAACATTCAGTACTTC
TRBJ2-1,TRBD1,many,TRBV7-9,CASSPTTGGEIYNEQFF,TGTGCCAGCAGCCCAACGACAGGGGGCGAAATCTACAATGAGCAGTTCTTC
TRBJ2-7,TRBD1,few,TRBV4-1,CASSWGPGQLNEQYF,TGCGCCAGCAGCTGGGGGCCGGGACAGTTGAACGAGCAGTACTTC
TRBJ2-1,NA,few,TRBV4-2,CASSQVPGAVDEQFF,TGTGCCAGCAGCCAAGTCCCGGGGGCCGTGGATGAGCAGTTCTTC
TRBJ1-1,TRBD1,many,TRBV27,CASSLSRQGPEAFF,TGTGCCAGCAGTTTGTCCCGACAGGGACCAGAAGCTTTCTTT
TRBJ1-2,TRBD1,few,TRBV5-6,CASSLGQGVYGYTF,TGTGCCAGCAGCTTGGGACAGGGGGTATATGGCTACACCTTC
TRBJ2-7,NA,NA,TRBV12-3/TRBV12-4,CASAGPGGFYEQYF,TGTGCCTCAGCAGGGCCAGGTGGGTTCTACGAGCAGTACTTC
TRBJ1-1,TRBD1,NA,TRBV28,CASSPFGQGSTEAFF,TGTGCCAGCAGTCCTTTCGGACAGGGCAGCACTGAAGCTTTCTTT
TRBJ2-5,NA,NA,TRBV12-5,CASGLVLFQQETQYF,TGTGCTAGTGGTTTGGTACTTTTCCAGCAAGAGACCCAGTACTTC
TRBJ2-3,NA,many,TRBV28,CASPPRGGADPSTDTQYF,TGTGCCAGCCCCCCTAGGGGCGGAGCCGACCCTAGCACAGATACGCAGTATTTT
TRBJ1-1,NA,few,TRBV29-1,CSVDGRTEAFF,TGCAGCGTTGATGGGAGAACTGAAGCTTTCTTT
TRBJ2-3,NA,NA,TRBV5-6,CASSTIAGLTDTQYF,TGTGCCAGCAGCACTATAGCCGGACTGACAGATACGCAGTATTTT
TRBJ2-3,TRBD2,many,TRBV7-3,CASTPGPSGGTDTQYF,TGTGCCAGCACCCCAGGCCCTAGCGGGGGCACAGATACGCAGTATTTT
TRBJ2-1,TRBD1,few,TRBV11-2,CASSTRDRAYNEQFF,TGTGCCAGCAGCACCCGGGACAGGGCCTACAATGAGCAGTTCTTC
TRBJ2-5,TRBD1,many,TRBV7-9,CASSLGTGGRQETQYF,TGTGCCAGCAGTTTAGGGACAGGGGGTCGACAAGAGACCCAGTACTTC
TRBJ2-4,NA,many,TRBV27,CASSPLLRATLAKNIQYF,TGTGCCAGCAGCCCTCTTCTTAGGGCAACGCTAGCCAAAAACATTCAGTACTTC
TRBJ1-1,NA,many,TRBV6-1,CATTRRGVNTEAFF,TGTGCCACTACCCGACGTGGGGTGAACACTGAAGCTTTCTTT
TRBJ2-1,TRBD2,many,TRBV14,CASSPRLAGVSEQFF,TGTGCCAGCAGCCCACGACTAGCGGGAGTATCTGAGCAGTTCTTC
TRBJ1-1,TRBD1,NA,TRBV19,CASSAGTGSAEAFF,TGTGCCAGTAGTGCCGGGACAGGGTCCGCTGAAGCTTTCTTT
TRBJ2-2,TRBD1,many,TRBV28,CASSPGTGTGELFF,TGTGCCAGCAGTCCGGGGACAGGGACCGGGGAGCTGTTTTTT
TRBJ2-1,TRBD2,NA,TRBV10-2,CASTERTSGRVYNEQFF,TGCGCCAGCACTGAAAGGACTAGCGGGAGGGTTTACAATGAGCAGTTCTTC
TRBJ2-1,TRBD2,few,TRBV15,CATSSPTDPGLAGNEQFF,TGTGCCACCAGCAGCCCTACCGACCCGGGACTAGCGGGAAATGAGCAGTTCTTC
TRBJ2-7,NA,few,TRBV15,CATSRDRGIDEQYF,TGTGCCACCAGCAGAGACAGGGGAATTGACGAGCAGTACTTC